A single sample is the source of the 16 T cell receptor beta chains below, sequenced in a study of T cell responses to AZD1222 COVID-19 vaccine (dated by TCRdb to about 2021). Taken with the paper, the label for time point translates to: baseline before first vaccination. The method behind the library was the immunoSEQ multiplex PCR assay. TCRdb stores this immuneACCESS table with in-frame sequences only. Part of the clones is absent; in the studies checked, under half of the shortfall reflects unresolved V genes, and no reason is known for the rest. For this sample there are about 98,000 clones; about four fifths appear just once. About a sixth of the sample is in the top ten clones. The specimen comprised peripheral blood, sampled on day 0 of AZD1222 vaccination. The origin of the receptors is an adult in good health.

The chain uses TRBV19 and TRBJ1-4; D call uncertain. There are 17 residues in the CDR3. Deletions cut 6 bases from V and 6 bases from J, with 23 bases between. The germline CDR1 and CDR2 sequences are LNHDA and SQIVND (reference sequence). This CDR3 is CASSPGTSGRVYEKLFF. The DNA for the CDR3 is TGTGCCAGTAGCCCCGGAACGTCGGGGAGGGTTTATGAAAAACTGTTTTTT.

V is TRBV12-3 or TRBV12-4 and J is TRBJ2-1, with 7 bases lining up with TRBD2. The CDR3 runs to 12 residues. J lost 9 bases, V lost 5 bases, and 4 bases had no gene match. The CDR3 bases are TGTGCCAGCAGTCCGTCGGGGGGTGAGCAGTTCTTC. Its translation is CASSPSGGEQFF.

J is TRBJ2-7 and V is TRBV5-1; 10 nucleotides match TRBD1. J gave up 4 bases and V 6 bases, and 7 bases lay outside the gene matches. This CDR3 region has 14 residues. Germline V CDR1 and CDR2: SGHRS, YFSETQ. CDR3 loop: CASKPGQGIYEQYF. CDR3 nucleotides: TGCGCCAGCAAGCCGGGACAGGGGATTTACGAGCAGTACTTC.

This clone appeared once. The chain employs TRBV19 and TRBJ2-1; tentatively, D is TRBD2 (6 bases). V was shortened by 5 bases and J by 6 bases, with 20 bases between the two germline ends. The CDR3 length is 16 residues. Germline values: CDR1 LNHDA, CDR2 SQIVND (reference sequence). CDR3 residues: CASSPGLHFVGNEQFF. The DNA of the CDR3 is TGTGCCAGTAGTCCGGGACTCCATTTCGTGGGCAATGAGCAGTTCTTC.

The J gene is TRBJ1-2, the V gene TRBV7-9, with a tentative D call TRBD1 (5 bases). Germline values: CDR1 SEHNR, CDR2 FQNEAQ (reference sequence). V was cut by 5 bases and J by 0 bases, with 16 bases left in between. The CDR3 loop spans 16 amino acids. CDR3 in amino acids: CASSPGGGEANYGYTF. The DNA for the CDR3 is TGTGCCAGCAGCCCCGGCGGGGGGGAAGCTAACTATGGCTACACCTTC.

This clone was recorded a few times. The V gene is TRBV10-1, the J gene TRBJ1-5; D gene ambiguous. The CDR3 totals 12 residues. Trimming shortened V by 4 bases and J by 7 bases, and 8 bases separated the two germline ends. Germline-derived CDR1 and CDR2 are WNHNN and SYGVQD (reference sequence). The CDR3 protein is CASSVGDQPQHF. CDR3 DNA: TGCGCCAGCAGTGTGGGCGACCAGCCCCAGCATTTT.

This clone was seen a handful of times. The DNA of the CDR3 is TGTGCCAGTAGTGAGGTAGCGGGGACAGATACGCAGTATTTT. This translates into CASSEVAGTDTQYF. The chain combines TRBV19 with TRBJ2-3, with 8 bases aligning to TRBD2. V lost 5 bases and J lost 3; bases outside the gene matches: 4. CDR1 and CDR2 (germline): LNHDA, SQIVND (reference sequence). The CDR3 loop spans 14 amino acids.

The chain couples TRBV2 to TRBJ2-1; D remains unclear. Germline CDR1 reads SNHLY; CDR2 reads FYNNEI. V was clipped by 6 bases and J by 3 bases, with 6 bases between them. This CDR3 is built from 12 residues. The CDR3 sequence is CASRPDYNEQFF. As DNA, the CDR3 is TGTGCCAGCAGACCGGACTACAATGAGCAGTTCTTC.

The genes are TRBV3-1 (or the pseudogene TRBV3-2) and TRBJ1-5; 8 nucleotides match TRBD1. This CDR3 comprises 16 residues. V trimming: 6 bases; J trimming: 3 bases; junction bases outside the gene matches: 10. Germline V gene data show CDR1 as LGHDT and CDR2 as YNNKEL (reference sequence). CDR3 in amino acids: CASSRSGTGYNQPQHF. The CDR3 bases are TGTGCCAGCAGTCGTTCGGGGACAGGTTACAATCAGCCCCAGCATTTT.

This clone is a singleton in its sample. The rearrangement uses TRBV19 and TRBJ2-7, with a weak D call TRBD1 (5 bases). This CDR3 spans 15 amino acids. Germline lookup yields CDR1 LNHDA and CDR2 SQIVND (reference sequence). The ends were cut back, 5 bases at V and 1 base at J, with 15 bases in the middle. CDR3 DNA sequence: TGTGCCAGTAGTTTATCAGGGCTAGGGTCCTACGAGCAGTACTTC. It translates to CASSLSGLGSYEQYF.

This chain joins TRBV6-2 or TRBV6-3 and TRBJ1-5; 7 bases fit TRBD1. Germline V CDR1 and CDR2: MNHEY, SVGEGT. This CDR3 is built from 16 residues. J lost 1 base, V lost 6 bases, and 9 bases had no gene match. The CDR3 region is CASSPKTGLSNQPQHF. The CDR3 nucleotides are TGTGCCAGCAGCCCTAAGACAGGGTTGAGCAATCAGCCCCAGCATTTT.

The chain recombines TRBV27 with TRBJ1-1; D uncertain. Germline values: CDR1 MNHEY, CDR2 SMNVEV (reference sequence). V lost 3 bases, J lost 5 bases, and 13 bases lay in between. The CDR3 contains 14 residues. CDR3 sequence: CASSFSISVTEAFF. CDR3 bases: TGTGCCAGCAGTTTTAGTATATCAGTTACTGAAGCTTTCTTT.

This clone was recorded only once. The rearrangement joins TRBV6-2 or TRBV6-3 to TRBJ1-1; D remains ambiguous. Germline V gene sequence: CDR1 MNHEY, CDR2 SVGEGT. The CDR3 sequence is 15 residues long. V was cut by 6 bases and J by 4 bases, with 18 bases left in between. DNA for the CDR3: TGTGCCAGCAGCTCCCGTGGGGTCCCGGGCACTGAAGCTTTCTTT. As protein: CASSSRGVPGTEAFF.

This sequence joins TRBV4-2 and TRBJ2-5, with D possibly being TRBD1 or TRBD2 (5 bases each). The V gene's germline CDR1 is LGHNA and CDR2 YNFKEQ. The CDR3 has 13 residues. The V end lost 4 bases, the J end lost 5 bases, and 11 bases lay between the germline ends. CDR3 DNA: TGTGCCAGCAGCCCGGGGCCTGGGGAGACCCAGTACTTC. Translated: CASSPGPGETQYF.

This clone was seen once. The chain recombines TRBV5-1 with TRBJ1-5, with a weak D call TRBD1 (6 bases). This CDR3 region has 14 residues. Trimming took off 0 bases at V and 2 bases at J, with 6 bases between the two ends. Germline V gene data show CDR1 as SGHRS and CDR2 as YFSETQ. CDR3 in amino acids: CASSLEGGNQPQHF. The CDR3 DNA follows: TGCGCCAGCAGCTTGGAGGGGGGCAATCAGCCCCAGCATTTT.

This clone is a singleton in its sample. The gene calls are TRBV29-1 and TRBJ1-5; D unclear. V dropped 4 bases and J dropped 4 bases, with 8 bases sitting between them. CDR1 and CDR2 from the germline V gene are SQVTM and ANQGSEA. The CDR3 spans 12 residues. The CDR3 spells CSVVLGNQPQHF. Written as DNA, the CDR3 is TGCAGCGTTGTATTGGGGAATCAGCCCCAGCATTTT.